The 32 T cell receptor beta chains below all came from one sample that was sequenced in a study of T cell responses to AZD1222 COVID-19 vaccine. Assay used: immunoSEQ multiplex PCR; TCRdb lists only in-frame clones, some missing. This table has 99,000 or so clones, 82% appearing once. The sequencing here drew on peripheral blood, taken on day 0 of AZD1222 vaccination. Receptors originate from an adult in good health.

This chain links TRBV19 with TRBJ1-3; D is undetermined. V was clipped by 7 bases and J by 6 bases, with 16 bases between them. This CDR3 is 14 amino acids long. CDR1 is LNHDA and CDR2 is SQIVND in the germline V gene (reference sequence). CDR3 sequence: CASMSRVKENTIYF. In DNA form, the CDR3 reads TGTGCCAGTATGAGTCGGGTTAAGGAAAACACCATATATTTT.

This chain connects TRBV6-2 or TRBV6-3 to TRBJ1-3; D gene unclear. Trimming removed 3 bases from V and 0 bases from J, with 9 bases in between. This CDR3 contains 15 residues. Germline lookup yields CDR1 MNHEY and CDR2 SVGEGT. CDR3 nucleotide sequence: TGTGCCAGCAGTTATGTCGGAGACTCTGGAAACACCATATATTTT. This codes for CASSYVGDSGNTIYF.

This sequence joins TRBV6-2 or TRBV6-3 and TRBJ2-1, with D tentatively TRBD1 (5 bases). CDR3 length: 14 amino acids. Germline V gene lookup returns CDR1 MNHEY and CDR2 SVGEGT. V was shortened by 1 base and J by 4 bases, with 8 bases between the two germline ends. CDR3 in DNA: TGTGCCAGCAGTTACTTACAGGTGTACAATGAGCAGTTCTTC. Its protein is CASSYLQVYNEQFF.

The chain carries TRBV29-1 and TRBJ1-2; 11 nucleotides agree with TRBD1. The CDR3 covers 13 residues. Germline CDR1 SQVTM, CDR2 ANQGSEA. The ends lost 7 bases at V and 4 bases at J; junction bases unmatched: 5. The CDR3 loop is CSARTGGSYGYTF. CDR3 coding DNA: TGCAGCGCCCGGACAGGGGGCAGCTATGGCTACACCTTC.

The rearrangement uses TRBV4-3 and TRBJ1-2; D perhaps matches TRBD1 (5 bases). The CDR3 is 16 residues long. Germline lookup yields CDR1 LGHNA and CDR2 YSLEER. V lost 0 bases to trimming and J lost 6 bases, with 17 bases between them. The chain's CDR3 is CASSQDQGGNPHGYTF. The CDR3 bases are TGCGCCAGCAGCCAAGATCAGGGAGGGAACCCTCATGGCTACACCTTC.

The chain links TRBV2 to TRBJ1-3; 7 bases fit TRBD1. Germline CDR1 and CDR2: SNHLY and FYNNEI. This CDR3 has 15 residues. V was clipped by 4 bases and J by 4 bases; unmatched bases: 7. The CDR3 loop is CASSAITGVGNTIYF. The CDR3 DNA reads as TGTGCCAGCAGTGCCATAACAGGGGTCGGAAACACCATATATTTT.

This clone has just one count. The chain carries TRBV19 and TRBJ2-5; 7 nucleotides line up with TRBD2. The junction had 15 bases not matched to a gene; V was cut back by 6 bases and J by 5 bases. This CDR3 comprises 16 residues. The germline CDR1 and CDR2 sequences are LNHDA and SQIVND (reference sequence). CDR3 amino acids: CASSDGYDIGGETQYF. The CDR3 DNA sequence: TGTGCCAGTAGCGACGGATATGACATCGGGGGGGAGACCCAGTACTTC.

The chain couples TRBV6-6 to TRBJ2-7, with 9 positions matching TRBD1. The length of the CDR3 is 14 residues. The V and J ends lost 7 bases and 5 bases, in that order; junction bases with no gene match: 9. The germline gives CDR1 MNHNY, CDR2 SVGAGI (reference sequence). The CDR3 reads CASTPGQGYHEQYF. CDR3 sequence (DNA): TGTGCCAGCACCCCGGGACAGGGATACCACGAGCAGTACTTC.

The V and J genes are TRBV18 and TRBJ1-3; D is perhaps TRBD1 (5 bases). CDR1 is KGHSH, CDR2 LQKENI, per germline. This CDR3 is 15 amino acids long. Trimming cost V 6 bases and J 0 bases, with 12 bases left between them. The CDR3 DNA follows: TGTGCCAGCTCGCACGACAGTGACTCTGGAAACACCATATATTTT. This encodes CASSHDSDSGNTIYF.

By its share, this clone is medium-sized (0.01 to 0.1%). The chain couples TRBV7-2 to TRBJ1-5; 8 nucleotides line up with TRBD1. V trimming: 3 bases; J trimming: 9 bases; junction bases outside the gene matches: 13. This CDR3 has 16 residues. CDR1 SGHTA and CDR2 FQGNSA come from the germline V gene. CDR3 DNA sequence: TGTGCCAGCAGCTTGGGAAGGACAGGGCCTCTGAGGCCCCAGCATTTT. Translating it yields CASSLGRTGPLRPQHF.

The chain recombines TRBV24-1 with TRBJ2-7, with D possibly being TRBD2 (7 bases). Germline V CDR1 and CDR2: KGHDR, SFDVKD. Trimming removed 7 bases at V and 5 bases at J, with 14 bases between. The CDR3 loop spans 13 amino acids. In nucleotides, the CDR3 is TGTGCCACCAGCCCCTCGGGGGGCCACGAGCAGTACTTC. It is translated as CATSPSGGHEQYF.

CDR3 region: CASSLQNWGDEKLFF. For the CDR3, the DNA is TGTGCCAGCAGCTTGCAAAACTGGGGAGATGAAAAACTGTTTTTT. The rearrangement joins TRBV11-2 to TRBJ1-4, with D unclear. This CDR3 region has 15 residues. Germline CDR1 SGHAT, CDR2 FQNNGV. V lost 3 bases, J lost 6 bases, and 14 bases lay in between.

This clone was found once. This CDR3 reads CASSRNRVFGETQYF. The CDR3 bases are TGTGCCAGCTCACGTAACAGAGTCTTTGGGGAGACCCAGTACTTC. The rearrangement uses TRBV18 and TRBJ2-5; no clear D. Germline CDR1 reads KGHSH; CDR2 reads LQKENI. V gave up 4 bases and J gave up 5 bases, with 17 bases separating them. This CDR3 comprises 15 residues.

The V call is TRBV7-8, the J call TRBJ1-3; weak D call: TRBD1 (5 bases). The CDR3 length is 15 residues. Germline values: CDR1 SGHVS, CDR2 FQNEAQ. Trimming shortened V by 3 bases and J by 3 bases, and 12 bases separated the two germline ends. The CDR3 protein is CASSFWGVDGNTIYF. The CDR3 nucleotides are TGTGCCAGCAGCTTCTGGGGGGTGGATGGAAACACCATATATTTT.

A few counts support this clone. The chain joins TRBV5-4 to TRBJ2-7; 7 nucleotides align to TRBD2. This CDR3 contains 14 residues. Trimming at V came to 4 bases and at J to 6 bases, leaving 10 bases not matched to a gene. Germline V gene sequence: CDR1 SGHNT, CDR2 YYREEE (reference sequence). In DNA form, the CDR3 reads TGTGCCAGCAGCCCATGGGCGGGGGTGGGCGAGCAGTACTTC. This encodes CASSPWAGVGEQYF.

This chain links TRBV7-2 with TRBJ2-3; D perhaps matches TRBD1 (6 bases). Per germline, CDR1 SGHTA and CDR2 FQGNSA. The CDR3 has 14 amino acids. Trimming shortened V by 0 bases and J by 8 bases, and 12 bases separated the two germline ends. CDR3 residues: CASSLAQGMSTQYF. DNA of the CDR3: TGTGCCAGCAGCTTAGCTCAGGGGATGAGTACGCAGTATTTT.

The rearrangement links TRBV6-5 to TRBJ2-7, with TRBD1 identical over 7 bases. The V gene's germline CDR1 is MNHEY and CDR2 SVGAGI. This CDR3 contains 13 residues. The V segment lost 4 bases and the J segment 7 bases; nucleotides outside the gene matches: 7. CDR3 coding DNA: TGTGCCAGCAGTTGGATCGCACAGGGGGAGCAGTACTTC. It translates to CASSWIAQGEQYF.

V usage is TRBV11-2 and J usage is TRBJ2-2; TRBD1 matches 7 bases. V trimming: 2 bases; J trimming: 6 bases; junction bases outside the gene matches: 12. Germline V gene lookup returns CDR1 SGHAT and CDR2 FQNNGV. The CDR3 contains 17 residues. The CDR3 is CASSLLSTGQSSGELFF. CDR3 nucleotides: TGTGCCAGCAGCTTACTTTCCACGGGACAGTCGTCCGGGGAGCTGTTTTTT.

This chain links TRBV10-3 with TRBJ1-4; D is perhaps TRBD1 (6 bases). Trimming took 6 bases from V and 3 from J, leaving 11 bases between them. The CDR3 is 14 amino acids. Germline lookup yields CDR1 ENHRY and CDR2 SYGVKD. In DNA form, the CDR3 reads TGTGCCATCAGGGGGGGGCTTGCTAATGAAAAACTGTTTTTT. Amino acid sequence: CAIRGGLANEKLFF.

The table lists this clone with a few counts. The rearrangement links TRBV6-5 to TRBJ1-1; 9 bases are a match to TRBD1. The CDR3 spans 14 residues. Trimming took 4 bases from V and 10 from J; bases not matched to a gene: 10. Germline V gives CDR1 MNHEY, CDR2 SVGAGI. The CDR3 sequence is CASSFTGQGKAAFF. The CDR3 coding sequence is TGTGCCAGCAGTTTTACTGGACAGGGGAAGGCAGCTTTCTTT.

The chain combines TRBV7-9 with TRBJ2-7, with D possibly matching TRBD1 (6 bases). The ends were cut back, 6 bases at V and 1 base at J, with 10 bases in the middle. CDR1 is SEHNR, CDR2 FQNEAQ, per germline (reference sequence). The CDR3 consists of 13 residues. CDR3 sequence: CASRRQESYEQYF. For the CDR3, the DNA is TGTGCCAGCAGAAGACAGGAATCCTACGAGCAGTACTTC. Based on the CDR3 plus reference TRBV7-9 and TRBJ2-7, the full variable domain is DTGVSQNPRHKITKRGQNVTFRCDPISEHNRLYWYRQTLGQGPEFLTYFQNEAQLEKSRLLSDRFSAERPKGSFSTLEIQRTEQGDSAMYLCASRRQESYEQYFGPGTRLTVT.

This clone was counted once. The rearrangement links TRBV10-3 to TRBJ1-5, with D unresolved. Germline values: CDR1 ENHRY, CDR2 SYGVKD. V lost 5 bases, J lost 0 bases, and 5 bases lay in between. This CDR3 has 13 amino acids. The CDR3 is CAISLNSNQPQHF. CDR3 in DNA: TGTGCCATCAGTTTAAATAGCAATCAGCCCCAGCATTTT.

This chain connects TRBV7-2 to TRBJ2-3; no clear D gene. The germline V and J ends were trimmed by 4 bases and 13 bases, with 24 bases remaining between them. The CDR3 sequence is 15 residues long. CDR1 and CDR2 from the germline V gene are SGHTA and FQGNSA. CDR3 nucleotides: TGTGCCAGCAGCTCCTACCTCCCCCAGTTGGGTATGGAGTATTTT. It yields the protein CASSSYLPQLGMEYF.

V and J are TRBV12-3 or TRBV12-4 and TRBJ2-7, with 7 positions matching TRBD1. The CDR3 has 13 residues. The V segment lost 1 base and the J segment 6 bases; nucleotides outside the gene matches: 3. The CDR3 sequence: CASSLGTGTEQYF. In DNA form, the CDR3 reads TGTGCCAGCAGTTTAGGGACAGGTACCGAGCAGTACTTC.

The chain combines TRBV5-8 with TRBJ2-4; TRBD1 might be the D (5 bases). Germline loops: CDR1 SGHTS, CDR2 YDEGEE. CDR3 length: 13 amino acids. Trimming pared 4 bases from V and 10 bases from J, leaving 15 bases between. The CDR3 region is CASSQYRFAIQYF. CDR3 DNA sequence: TGTGCCAGCAGCCAATACAGGTTCGCTATTCAGTACTTC. Full variable domain (outside the CDR3, taken from reference TRBV5-8 and TRBJ2-4): EAGVTQSPTHLIKTRGQQATLRCSPISGHTSVYWYQQALGLGLQFLLWYDEGEERNRGNFPPRFSGRQFPNYSSELNVNALELEDSALYLCASSQYRFAIQYFGAGTRLSVL.

This chain links TRBV7-2 with TRBJ1-2; D call uncertain. CDR1 and CDR2 (germline): SGHTA, FQGNSA. V was pared by 3 bases and J by 9 bases, with 14 bases between. The CDR3 covers 13 residues. The CDR3 nucleotides are TGTGCCAGCAGCTTGAAAAGGGCCGAAAGCTACACCTTC. This translates into CASSLKRAESYTF.

This chain joins TRBV2 and TRBJ2-2; no reliable D call. CDR1 is SNHLY and CDR2 is FYNNEI in the germline V gene. V was shortened by 0 bases and J by 6 bases, with 8 bases between the two germline ends. CDR3 length: 14 residues. CDR3 sequence reads: CASSEAGKAGELFF. In DNA, the CDR3 is TGTGCCAGCAGTGAAGCAGGGAAGGCCGGGGAGCTGTTTTTT.

The V call is TRBV6-6, the J call TRBJ1-5, with D perhaps TRBD1 (6 bases). This CDR3 contains 16 residues. In germline, CDR1 is MNHNY, CDR2 SVGAGI (reference sequence). The V end was cut by 0 bases, the J end by 3 bases, with 12 bases between. CDR3: CASSYSRGLDNQPQHF. CDR3 nucleotides: TGTGCCAGCAGTTACTCACGGGGGCTAGACAATCAGCCCCAGCATTTT.

V and J are TRBV5-4 and TRBJ2-2; TRBD1 or TRBD2 may be the D gene (8 bases each). This CDR3 comprises 16 residues. V was shortened by 4 bases and J by 4 bases, with 17 bases between the two germline ends. Germline values: CDR1 SGHNT, CDR2 YYREEE (reference sequence). CDR3 sequence reads: CASSPGGTGGTGELFF. The CDR3 DNA reads TGTGCCAGCAGCCCGGGGGGGACAGGAGGCACCGGGGAGCTGTTTTTT.

V usage is TRBV29-1 and J usage is TRBJ1-2; 7 nucleotides align to TRBD1. The germline V gene encodes CDR1 SQVTM and CDR2 ANQGSEA. The CDR3 is made up of 13 amino acids. V was pared by 5 bases and J by 4 bases, with 7 bases of the junction left unmatched. The CDR3 is CSVLPRQGYGYTF. The CDR3 nucleotides read TGCAGCGTTCTGCCCAGACAGGGCTATGGCTACACCTTC.

This chain joins TRBV30 and TRBJ2-7; 7 bases agree with TRBD1. This CDR3 is 13 amino acids long. The V and J ends lost 1 base and 3 bases, in that order; junction bases with no gene match: 3. Germline-derived CDR1 and CDR2 are GTSNPN and SVGIG (reference sequence). The CDR3 is CAWSETGVYEQYF. DNA for the CDR3: TGTGCCTGGAGTGAAACAGGGGTCTACGAGCAGTACTTC.

This chain connects TRBV19 to TRBJ2-5, with D possibly TRBD2 on 6 matching bases. Germline CDR1 is LNHDA and CDR2 is SQIVND (reference sequence). V dropped 4 bases and J dropped 7 bases, with 22 bases sitting between them. The CDR3 runs to 16 residues. The DNA for the CDR3 is TGTGCCAGTAGTAAAAACGGAGGGAGCCTCACAGCGACCCAGTACTTC. Its translation: CASSKNGGSLTATQYF. Drawing the rest from reference TRBV19 and TRBJ2-5, the complete variable domain is DGGITQSPKYLFRKEGQNVTLSCEQNLNHDAMYWYRQDPGQGLRLIYYSQIVNDFQKGDIAEGYSVSREKKESFPLTVTSAQKNPTAFYLCASSKNGGSLTATQYFGPGTRLLVL.